Listed here are 20 T cell receptor beta chains from one sample, sequenced in a study of T cells in Graves' hyperthyroidism and ophthalmopathy. Amplification of TCR beta CDR3 regions was performed using RNA transcripts as template. A set of HTBI primers served as the primers for a first-round RT-PCR of the TCR CDR3. TCRdb re-called the multiplex PCR reads through MiXCR, storing one row per CDR3 protein. The sample lists around 580,000 distinct CDR3 sequences, 15% to 20% seen once, with 18% in the top ten. Sequences were obtained from blood. The receptors were gathered from a woman under 30 with Graves' hyperthyroidism.

This clonotype was recorded at least ten times. J is TRBJ2-3 and V is TRBV12-3 or TRBV12-4, with D tentatively TRBD2 (5 bases). Trimming removed 5 bases from V and 3 bases from J, with 15 bases in between. The CDR3 sequence is 15 residues long. CDR3 DNA: TGTGCCAGCAGTCTAGATCGGGGAATTACAGATACGCAGTATTTT. Translating gives CASSLDRGITDTQYF.

This clonotype was observed at least ten times. V usage is TRBV2 and J usage is TRBJ1-5; weak D call: TRBD1 (5 bases). CDR3 size: 22 residues. Trimming took off 2 bases at V and 0 bases at J, with 29 bases between the two ends. Looked up from germline, CDR1 is SNHLY and CDR2 is FYNNEI. DNA of the CDR3: TGTGCCAGCAGTGAAATTCCGCGCGCGCGGGGGGGGACCTCCTATAGCAATCAGCCCCAGCATTTT. Encoded protein: CASSEIPRARGGTSYSNQPQHF.

The V call is TRBV28, the J call TRBJ1-1; no firm D call. Germline CDR1 reads MDHEN; CDR2 reads SYDVKM. The CDR3 length is 16 residues. Between the trimmed V and J ends, which lost 3 bases and 0 bases, there was a span of 14 bases. Here the CDR3 reads CASSFLARNMNTEAFF. The CDR3 bases are TGTGCCAGCAGTTTTTTGGCCCGTAACATGAACACTGAAGCTTTCTTT. Together with reference TRBV28 and TRBJ1-1, the CDR3 gives the full variable domain: DVKVTQSSRYLVKRTGEKVFLECVQDMDHENMFWYRQDPGLGLRLIYFSYDVKMKEKGDIPEGYSVSREKKERFSLILESASTNQTSMYLCASSFLARNMNTEAFFGQGTRLTVV.

As DNA, the CDR3 is TGCGCCAGCAGCTTGTGTGCCGAGCAGTACTTC. This translates into CASSLCAEQYF. The rearrangement links TRBV5-1 to TRBJ2-7, with unresolved D. Germline assignment: CDR1 SGHRS and CDR2 YFSETQ. The CDR3 sequence is 11 residues long. The V gene lost 1 base and the J gene lost 6 bases, with 5 bases spanning the gap.

This clonotype has ten or more counts. The chain has TRBV30 and TRBJ2-2; a weak D match, TRBD2 (6 bases). This CDR3 is built from 15 residues. Trimming cost V 8 bases and J 3 bases, with 19 bases left between them. Germline CDR1 and CDR2: GTSNPN and SVGIG (reference sequence). CDR3 sequence reads: CAGRRLVEDTGELFF. CDR3 nucleotide sequence: TGTGCCGGACGGAGACTAGTTGAGGACACCGGGGAGCTGTTTTTT. The full variable domain, completed using reference TRBV30 and TRBJ2-2, is SQTIHQWPATLVQPVGSPLSLECTVEGTSNPNLYWYRQAAGRGLQLLFYSVGIGQISSEVPQNLSASRPQDRQFILSSKKLLLSDSGFYLCAGRRLVEDTGELFFGEGSRLTVL.

In its sample, this clonotype was seen many times. This rearrangement joins TRBV28 to TRBJ2-1; tentatively, D is TRBD1 or TRBD2 (7 bases each). This CDR3 is built from 16 residues. The V gene lost 5 bases and the J gene lost 7 bases, with 21 bases spanning the gap. CDR1 is MDHEN, CDR2 SYDVKM, per germline. The CDR3 region has the DNA TGTGCCAGCAGTCGCATTCAGGGGGGGCTAGGGAATGAGCAGTTCTTC. It specifies CASSRIQGGLGNEQFF.

This clonotype appeared many times. This CDR3 reads CASSGRAADQPQHF. CDR3 in DNA: TGTGCCAGCAGTGGTCGGGCAGCCGATCAGCCCCAGCATTTT. J is TRBJ1-5 and V is TRBV2, with no clear D. The CDR3 runs to 14 residues. Trimming stripped 4 bases from V and 5 bases from J, with 12 bases between. CDR1 is SNHLY and CDR2 is FYNNEI in the germline V gene.

This clonotype was observed at least ten times. The V call is TRBV3-1, the J call TRBJ1-2; 9 bases line up with TRBD1. V shed 4 bases and J 5 bases; nucleotides not matched to a gene: 8. This CDR3 region has 15 residues. In germline, CDR1 is LGHDT, CDR2 YNNKEL (reference sequence). The CDR3 region is CASSLGGQGTYGYTF. DNA of the CDR3: TGTGCCAGCAGCCTAGGGGGACAGGGAACTTATGGCTACACCTTC.

The table lists this clonotype with many counts. V is TRBV15 and J is TRBJ2-3; TRBD1 aligns across 9 bases. Germline CDR1 reads LNHNV; CDR2 reads YYDKDF (reference sequence). Losses at the gene ends were 0 bases for V and 4 bases for J; bases not matched to a gene: 5. The CDR3 length is 16 residues. CDR3 sequence: CATSRDPGTGPDTQYF. CDR3 coding DNA: TGTGCCACCAGCAGAGACCCCGGGACAGGGCCAGATACGCAGTATTTT.

In this sample, this clonotype turned up a few times. The chain couples TRBV3-1 to TRBJ1-2; D gene unclear. The germline V gene has CDR1 LGHDT and CDR2 YNNKEL (reference sequence). Trimming removed 4 bases at V and 4 bases at J, with 10 bases between. This CDR3 contains 13 residues. The CDR3 here is CASSRSRVYGYTF. The CDR3 DNA sequence: TGTGCCAGCAGCCGTAGCAGAGTCTATGGCTACACCTTC.

The rearrangement links TRBV25-1 to TRBJ2-2; 8 bases align to TRBD1. The CDR3 runs 16 residues. Germline V lookup: CDR1 MGHDK, CDR2 SYGVNS. The J segment lost 1 base and the V segment lost 4 bases, leaving 5 bases of the junction unmatched. The CDR3 bases are TGTGCCAGCAGTGCCTATACAGGGGGGAACACCGGGGAGCTGTTTTTT. It encodes CASSAYTGGNTGELFF.

V is TRBV19 and J is TRBJ2-7; 11 positions match TRBD2. The CDR3 runs to 17 residues. CDR1 is LNHDA and CDR2 is SQIVND in the germline V gene (reference sequence). V was pared by 5 bases and J by 2 bases, with 11 bases of the junction left unmatched. CDR3 coding DNA: TGTGCCAGTAGTCGAATTCTAGCGGGAGGAAGCGCCTACGAGCAGTACTTC. Amino acid sequence: CASSRILAGGSAYEQYF. Together with reference TRBV19 and TRBJ2-7, the CDR3 gives the full variable domain: DGGITQSPKYLFRKEGQNVTLSCEQNLNHDAMYWYRQDPGQGLRLIYYSQIVNDFQKGDIAEGYSVSREKKESFPLTVTSAQKNPTAFYLCASSRILAGGSAYEQYFGPGTRLTVT.

This clonotype has more than one count but fewer than ten. V usage is TRBV5-1 and J usage is TRBJ1-6, with a possible D match to TRBD1 (6 bases). V lost 4 bases, J lost 11 bases, and 16 bases lay in between. The germline V gene encodes CDR1 SGHRS and CDR2 YFSETQ. The CDR3 loop spans 14 amino acids. CDR3 nucleotides: TGCGCCAGCAGCCGATCACAGGGTCCGGCACCCCTCCACTTT. Its protein product is CASSRSQGPAPLHF.

V gene TRBV6-5 combines with J gene TRBJ2-5; D is perhaps TRBD2 (5 bases). This CDR3 region has 17 residues. The germline CDR1 and CDR2 sequences are MNHEY and SVGAGI. The ends were cut back, 2 bases at V and 2 bases at J, with 18 bases in the middle. The CDR3 bases are TGTGCCAGCAGTTACGGTGTAGGAAGGGAGCAACAAGAGACCCAGTACTTC. This codes for CASSYGVGREQQETQYF.

The V call is TRBV28, the J call TRBJ1-5, with a possible D match to TRBD1 (5 bases). There are 12 residues in the CDR3. Germline V gene sequence: CDR1 MDHEN, CDR2 SYDVKM. V lost 5 bases and J 6 bases, leaving 8 bases between the germline ends. As DNA, the CDR3 is TGTGCCAGCAGTCAGGACACTCAGCCCCAGCATTTT. The encoded protein is CASSQDTQPQHF.

The chain couples TRBV18 to TRBJ2-6, with 9 bases matching TRBD1. The CDR3 length is 18 residues. Looked up from germline, CDR1 is KGHSH and CDR2 is LQKENI. Germline trimming cut 3 bases from V and 0 bases from J; bases unmatched to any gene: 6. The CDR3 loop is CASSPLGQGTSGANVLTF. The CDR3, as DNA: TGTGCCAGCTCACCCTTAGGACAGGGGACCTCTGGGGCCAACGTCCTGACTTTC.

As for this clonotype: Possible read error: a much larger clone is one base away. The chain is built from TRBV3-1 and TRBJ2-7; a weak D match, TRBD1 (6 bases). V was clipped by 5 bases and J by 2 bases, with 13 bases between them. Germline V gene lookup returns CDR1 LGHDT and CDR2 YNNKEL (reference sequence). There are 14 residues in the CDR3. CDR3 amino acids: CASSRTDNTYEQYF. CDR3 in DNA: TGTGCCAGCAGCAGGACAGACAATACCTACGAGCAGTACTTC.

The CDR3 DNA is TGTGCCACCAGTGATTGGGACAGGCAATATGGCTACACCTTC. Its translation is CATSDWDRQYGYTF. The chain couples TRBV24-1 to TRBJ1-2; 8 nucleotides match TRBD1. The CDR3 extends over 14 amino acids. CDR1 and CDR2 from the germline V gene are KGHDR and SFDVKD. The J segment lost 5 bases and the V segment lost 2 bases, leaving 3 bases of the junction unmatched.

This clonotype appeared many times. The rearrangement uses TRBV6-1 and TRBJ2-1; TRBD2 matches 15 bases. The CDR3 spans 14 residues. V shed 4 bases and J 10 bases; nucleotides not matched to a gene: 2. Germline V gives CDR1 MNHNS, CDR2 SASEGT. The CDR3 spells CASSVGLAGGEQFF. The DNA of the CDR3 is TGTGCCAGCAGTGTAGGACTAGCGGGAGGGGAGCAGTTCTTC.

This chain links TRBV14 with TRBJ2-3, with 12 bases identical to TRBD2. The V segment lost 4 bases and the J segment 4 bases; nucleotides outside the gene matches: 6. The CDR3 spans 16 residues. Germline V gene lookup returns CDR1 SGHDN and CDR2 FVKESK. The CDR3 DNA sequence: TGTGCCAGCAGCCCCCTAGCGGGGGGGCCCTCAGATACGCAGTATTTT. Its protein is CASSPLAGGPSDTQYF.